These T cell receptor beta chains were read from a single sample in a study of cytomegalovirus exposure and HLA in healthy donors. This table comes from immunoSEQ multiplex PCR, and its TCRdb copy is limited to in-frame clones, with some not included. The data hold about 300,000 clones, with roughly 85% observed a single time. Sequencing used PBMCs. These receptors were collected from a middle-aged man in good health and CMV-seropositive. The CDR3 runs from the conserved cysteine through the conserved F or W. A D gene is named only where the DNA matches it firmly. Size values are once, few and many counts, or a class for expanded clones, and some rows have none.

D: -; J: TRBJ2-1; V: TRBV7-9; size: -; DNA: TGTGCCAGCAGCGAGGACTACAATGAGCAGTTCTTC; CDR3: CASSEDYNEQFF
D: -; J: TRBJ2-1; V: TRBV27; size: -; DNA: TGTGCCAGCAGTCACGGGGTTCCGGCTGAGCAGTTCTTC; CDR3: CASSHGVPAEQFF
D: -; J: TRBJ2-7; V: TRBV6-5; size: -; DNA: TGTGCCAGCAGTTACGGTCAGTATCACTACGAGCAGTACTTC; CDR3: CASSYGQYHYEQYF
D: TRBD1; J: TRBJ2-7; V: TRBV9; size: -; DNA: TGTGCCAGCAGCGCCGGGACAGGTTTCTACGAGCAGTACTTC; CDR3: CASSAGTGFYEQYF
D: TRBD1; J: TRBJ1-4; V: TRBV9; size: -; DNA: TGTGCCAGCAGCCCTCGGGACAGTTCTTTAGAAAAACTGTTTTTT; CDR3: CASSPRDSSLEKLFF
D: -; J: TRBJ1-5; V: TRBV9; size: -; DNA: TGTGCCAGCAGCACCACTCCCGATCAGCCCCAGCATTTT; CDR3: CASSTTPDQPQHF
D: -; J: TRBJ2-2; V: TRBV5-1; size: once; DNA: TGCGCCAGCATTTCCGGGGCCGGGGAGCTGTTTTTT; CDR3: CASISGAGELFF
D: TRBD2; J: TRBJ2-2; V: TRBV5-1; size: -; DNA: TGCGCCAGCAGCCGGACTAGCGGGAGGGGAACCGGGGAGCTGTTTTTT; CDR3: CASSRTSGRGTGELFF
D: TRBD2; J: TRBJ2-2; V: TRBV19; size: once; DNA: TGTGCCAGTACCCACCTGGCGGGAGGGCCTCGAACCGGGGAGCTGTTTTTT; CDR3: CASTHLAGGPRTGELFF
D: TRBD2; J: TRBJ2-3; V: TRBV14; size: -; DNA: TGTGCCAGCAGCCAAACTAGCGGAGACGGAATAGATACGCAGTATTTT; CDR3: CASSQTSGDGIDTQYF
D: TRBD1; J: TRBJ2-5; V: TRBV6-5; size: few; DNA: TGTGCCAGCAGTGTCGACAGGGCAGAGACCCAGTACTTC; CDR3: CASSVDRAETQYF
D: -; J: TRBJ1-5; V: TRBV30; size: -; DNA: TGTGCCTGGACAAAGGACAGTTCGAGCAATCAGCCCCAGCATTTT; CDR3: CAWTKDSSSNQPQHF
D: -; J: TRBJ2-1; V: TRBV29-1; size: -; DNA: TGCAGCGACTATTCGGGATCCTACAATGAGCAGTTCTTC; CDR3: CSDYSGSYNEQFF
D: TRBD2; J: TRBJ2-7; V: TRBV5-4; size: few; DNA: TGTGCCAGCAGCTCTGGACTAGCGGGAGGGGACGAGCAGTACTTC; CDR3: CASSSGLAGGDEQYF
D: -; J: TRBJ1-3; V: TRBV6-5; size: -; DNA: TGTGCCAGCAGTACAGGTGGAAACACCATATATTTT; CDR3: CASSTGGNTIYF
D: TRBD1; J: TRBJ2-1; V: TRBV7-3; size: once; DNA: TGTGCCAGCAGCACCGGGACAGCCTACAATGAGCAGTTCTTC; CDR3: CASSTGTAYNEQFF
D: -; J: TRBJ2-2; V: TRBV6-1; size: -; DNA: TGTGCCAGCAGTGAAACTGTGCGCTCCGCGAACACCGGGGAGCTGTTTTTT; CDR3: CASSETVRSANTGELFF
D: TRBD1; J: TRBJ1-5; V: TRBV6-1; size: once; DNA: TGTGCCAGCAGCGGGACAGGGAGGCAGCCCCAGCATTTT; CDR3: CASSGTGRQPQHF
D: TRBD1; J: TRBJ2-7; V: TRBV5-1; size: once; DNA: TGCGCCAGCAGCTCGACCGGGACAGGGGCATACGAGCAGTACTTC; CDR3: CASSSTGTGAYEQYF
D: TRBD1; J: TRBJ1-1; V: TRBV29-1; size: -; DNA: TGCAGCGCCTGGACAGGGGGCATGAACACTGAAGCTTTCTTT; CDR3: CSAWTGGMNTEAFF
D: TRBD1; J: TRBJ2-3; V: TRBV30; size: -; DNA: TGTGCCTGGAGCGCAGACAGGGGGGGCACAGATACGCAGTATTTT; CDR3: CAWSADRGGTDTQYF
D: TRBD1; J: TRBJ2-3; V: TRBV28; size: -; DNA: TGTGCCAGCAGTTGGGGACAGAGCACAGATACGCAGTATTTT; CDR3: CASSWGQSTDTQYF
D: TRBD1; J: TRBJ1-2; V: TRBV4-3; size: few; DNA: TGCGCCAGCAGCCAAGACGACAGGGATTATGGCTACACCTTC; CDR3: CASSQDDRDYGYTF
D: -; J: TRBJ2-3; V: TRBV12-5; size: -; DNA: TGTGCTAGTGGTGGGGCAGGGAATGAGGCAGATACGCAGTATTTT; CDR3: CASGGAGNEADTQYF
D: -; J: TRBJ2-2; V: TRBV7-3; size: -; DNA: TGTGCCAGCAGCTCAAAACAGGGAACCGGGGAGCTGTTTTTT; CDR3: CASSSKQGTGELFF
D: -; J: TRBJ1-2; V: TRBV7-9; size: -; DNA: TGTGCCAGCAGCTCCGGAGGAGAGGGCTACACCTTC; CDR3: CASSSGGEGYTF
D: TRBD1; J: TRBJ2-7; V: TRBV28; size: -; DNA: TGTGCCAGCAGTTTAGGGGGGGACAGGGGGGTGTTC; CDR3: CASSLGGDRGVF
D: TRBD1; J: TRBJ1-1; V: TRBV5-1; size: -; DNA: TGCGCCAGCAAGTTGGCAGGGGGCCCGCCGAACACTGAAGCTTTCTTT; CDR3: CASKLAGGPPNTEAFF
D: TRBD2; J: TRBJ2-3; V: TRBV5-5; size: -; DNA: TGTGCCAGCAGCTTTCGGACTAGCGGCGCAGATACGCAGTATTTT; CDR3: CASSFRTSGADTQYF
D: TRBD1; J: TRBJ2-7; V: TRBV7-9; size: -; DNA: TGTTCCAGCAGCTTAGCGCTAGGGACAGGAGCCTACGAGCAGTACTTC; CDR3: CSSSLALGTGAYEQYF
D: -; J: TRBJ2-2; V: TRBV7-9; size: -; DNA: TGTGCCAGCAGCCCAAATGGACAGCCCGGGGAGCTGTTTTTT; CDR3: CASSPNGQPGELFF
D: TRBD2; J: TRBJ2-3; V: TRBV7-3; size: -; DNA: TGTGCCAGCAGCTTAAGGGTAGCGGGAGGCCGCACAGATACGCAGTATTTT; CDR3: CASSLRVAGGRTDTQYF
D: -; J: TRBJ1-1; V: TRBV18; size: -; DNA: TGTGCCAGCTCACCTGGTACAGGCTGGTCTGAAGCTTTCTTT; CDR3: CASSPGTGWSEAFF
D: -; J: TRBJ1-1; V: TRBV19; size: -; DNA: TGTGCCAGTAGTCTGCAGAATGAAGCTTTCTTT; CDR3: CASSLQNEAFF
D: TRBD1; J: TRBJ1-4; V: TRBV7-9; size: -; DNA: TGTGCCAGCAGCCCCGCTGACAGGGTCGTTAATGAAAAACTGTTTTTT; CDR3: CASSPADRVVNEKLFF
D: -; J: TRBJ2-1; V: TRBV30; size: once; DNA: TGTGCCTGGACCTTAGAGAATCCCTACAATGAGCAGTTCTTC; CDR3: CAWTLENPYNEQFF
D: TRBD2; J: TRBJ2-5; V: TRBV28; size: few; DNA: TGTGCCAGCAGTTCGGGACTAGCGGGAGTGAATCCATACCAAGAGACCCAGTACTTC; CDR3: CASSSGLAGVNPYQETQYF
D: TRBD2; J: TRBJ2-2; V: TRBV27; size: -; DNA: TGTGCCAGCAGTTTAACTAGCGGGAGGACTATTCCGAACACCGGGGAGCTGTTTTTT; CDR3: CASSLTSGRTIPNTGELFF
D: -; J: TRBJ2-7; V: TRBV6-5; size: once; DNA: TGTGCCAGCAGTTCCGGGGTCCCTTACGAGCAGTACTTC; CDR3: CASSSGVPYEQYF
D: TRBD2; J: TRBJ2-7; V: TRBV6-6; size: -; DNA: TGTGCCAGCACCGGACTAGGCACGAGCTCCTACGAGCAGTACTTC; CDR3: CASTGLGTSSYEQYF
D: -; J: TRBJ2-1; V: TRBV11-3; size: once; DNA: TGTGCCAGCAGCCCCACGGATGGAGGGTCCTACAATGAGCAGTTCTTC; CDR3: CASSPTDGGSYNEQFF
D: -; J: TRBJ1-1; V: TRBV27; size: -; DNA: TGTGCCAGCAGTTTATCGGGCAGGGTAGGCACTGAAGCTTTCTTT; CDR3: CASSLSGRVGTEAFF